This T cell receptor (beta chain) originates from a study of CD8+ T cells in alopecia areata. The wider study: C3H/HeJ donors aged about 6-13 months with spontaneous alopecia supplied skin grafted onto roughly 6-11-week-old female C3H/HeJ mice.

cDNA prepared by RNA extraction and subsequent reverse transcription served as the template for sequencing. Profiling relied on immunoSEQ multiplex PCR, and the TCRdb table lists in-frame clones only, not all of them. This record lists approximately 280,000 clones, none seen once only, and the top ten clones contain about 1.1%. Findings and caveats of the study: Resident alphabeta T cells of normal skin are also sequenced in scalp samples. Normal scalp had lower clonality than lesional scalp, with alopecia totalis/universalis lesions showing this most strongly.

Remarks on this clone: Antigen specificity is unknown. Mouse gene names apply. The missing CDR3 end, 4 residues past where the read stops, is filled in from the germline J gene.

Germline lookup yields CDR1 NNHDY and CDR2 SYVADS. This CDR3 comprises 11 residues. Combined cutaneous lymph node cells underwent sorting by CD4, CD8alpha, NKG2D, NKG2ACE and additional markers. The specimen sequenced was CD4+ T cells sorted from a lymph node. V usage is TRBV13-3 and J usage is TRBJ2-5; D might be TRBD2 (6 bases). The receptor comes from a C3H/HeJ mouse with alopecia areata. The MHC haplotype of this mouse line is H2-k. The covered CDR3 bases are TGTGCCAGCTGGGGGAAGGAC. This encodes CASWGKD. The whole CDR3 sequence is CASWGKDTQYF.